What follows are 7 T cell receptor beta chains derived from one specimen sequenced in a study of shared clonotypes between healthy human individuals. Clones were read by immunoSEQ multiplex PCR, and TCRdb kept only the in-frame ones, dropping some. The repertoire has fewer than 550,000 clones, around 79% of them found once; the top ten carry under 15%. The sample consisted of PBMCs. The receptors derive from a woman aged 40 to 55 in good health. Some clones in this sample may be carry-over from other donors' samples.

There are a few counts of this clone. The genes are TRBV7-6 and TRBJ1-1, with TRBD1 matching over 8 bases. With V trimmed by 1 base and J by 7 bases, 2 bases remained unmatched. CDR3 length: 13 amino acids. Looked up from germline, CDR1 is SGHVS and CDR2 is FNYEAQ. CDR3 protein: CASSLGQGFEAFF. The CDR3 DNA is TGTGCCAGCAGCTTAGGACAGGGGTTTGAAGCTTTCTTT.

Remarks on this clone: Mismatch with germline at one junction end may stem from a read error. This sample includes further DNA sequences coding for the same CDR3. The chain links TRBV5-6 to TRBJ2-5; weak D call: TRBD2 (5 bases). The germline CDR1 and CDR2 sequences are SGHDT and YYEEEE. This CDR3 is 15 amino acids long. CDR3: CASSLRVAYQETQYF. The CDR3 coding sequence is TGCGCCAGCAGCTTGAGGGTAGCATATCAAGAGACCCAGTACTTC.

This clone was seen a few times. This chain connects TRBV10-1 to TRBJ2-1; 13 positions agree with TRBD2. CDR3 length: 18 amino acids. J was trimmed by 3 bases and V by 3 bases; bases with no gene match: 8. Germline V lookup: CDR1 WNHNN, CDR2 SYGVQD (reference sequence). The CDR3 loop reads CASSDRRTSGSSYNEQFF. The DNA of the CDR3 is TGCGCCAGCAGTGACCGCCGGACTAGCGGGAGCAGCTACAATGAGCAGTTCTTC.

The J gene is TRBJ2-2, the V gene TRBV19, with TRBD1 matching over 10 bases. Germline loops: CDR1 LNHDA, CDR2 SQIVND (reference sequence). V trimming: 3 bases; J trimming: 5 bases; junction bases outside the gene matches: 3. This CDR3 spans 15 amino acids. Here the CDR3 DNA reads TGTGCCAGTAGTATTCGGGACAGGGGTACCGGGGAGCTGTTTTTT. It codes for CASSIRDRGTGELFF.

J is TRBJ2-7 and V is TRBV19, with 9 positions matching TRBD2. The CDR3 consists of 17 residues. V lost 3 bases and J lost 4; bases outside the gene matches: 13. Looked up from germline, CDR1 is LNHDA and CDR2 is SQIVND (reference sequence). CDR3 nucleotides: TGTGCCAGTAGTATGGGGTTTGCGGCTAGCGGGATTTACGAGCAGTACTTC. The encoded protein is CASSMGFAASGIYEQYF.

The rearrangement joins TRBV6-6 to TRBJ2-1; 10 positions match TRBD2. V shed 6 bases, J shed 2 bases, and the junction held 7 bases outside the gene matches. The CDR3 runs to 16 residues. CDR1 and CDR2 from the germline V gene are MNHNY and SVGAGI (reference sequence). CDR3 in amino acids: CASRTQAGGPYNEQFF. The DNA of the CDR3 is TGTGCCAGCAGAACCCAAGCGGGAGGGCCCTACAATGAGCAGTTCTTC.

V and J are TRBV20-1 and TRBJ2-7; a possible D gene is TRBD1 (5 bases). Germline V gene sequence: CDR1 DFQATT, CDR2 SNEGSKA (reference sequence). The V end was cut by 3 bases, the J end by 4 bases, with 7 bases between. The CDR3 runs to 11 residues. DNA for the CDR3: TGCAGTGCTAGTGGGGCGTACGAGCAGTACTTC. This encodes CSASGAYEQYF.